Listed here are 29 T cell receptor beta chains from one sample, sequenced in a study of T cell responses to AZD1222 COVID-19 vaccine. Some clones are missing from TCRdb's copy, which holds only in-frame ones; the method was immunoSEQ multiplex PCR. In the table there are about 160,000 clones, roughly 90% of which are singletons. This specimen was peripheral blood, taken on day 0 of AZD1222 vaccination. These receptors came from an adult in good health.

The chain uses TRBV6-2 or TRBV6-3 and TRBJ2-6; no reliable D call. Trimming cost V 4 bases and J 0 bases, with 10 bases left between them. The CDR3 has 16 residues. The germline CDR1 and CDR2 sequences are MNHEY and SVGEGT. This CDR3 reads CASSFSSSSGANVLTF. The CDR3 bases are TGTGCCAGCAGTTTTTCAAGTAGCTCTGGGGCCAACGTCCTGACTTTC.

The CDR3 sequence: CASSSLMNTEAFF. The DNA of the CDR3 is TGTGCCAGCAGCTCTCTTATGAACACTGAAGCTTTCTTT. V and J are TRBV7-9 and TRBJ1-1; D gene ambiguous. The CDR3 runs to 13 residues. V gave up 4 bases and J gave up 0 bases, with 6 bases separating them. Germline V gene sequence: CDR1 SEHNR, CDR2 FQNEAQ (reference sequence).

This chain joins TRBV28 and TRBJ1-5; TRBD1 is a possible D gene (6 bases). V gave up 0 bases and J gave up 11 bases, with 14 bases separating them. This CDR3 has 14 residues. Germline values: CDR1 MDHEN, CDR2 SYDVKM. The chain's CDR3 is CASSLWVTGKAQHF. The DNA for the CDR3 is TGTGCCAGCAGTTTATGGGTTACAGGGAAGGCCCAGCATTTT. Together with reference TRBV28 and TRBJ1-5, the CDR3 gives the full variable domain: DVKVTQSSRYLVKRTGEKVFLECVQDMDHENMFWYRQDPGLGLRLIYFSYDVKMKEKGDIPEGYSVSREKKERFSLILESASTNQTSMYLCASSLWVTGKAQHFGDGTRLSIL.

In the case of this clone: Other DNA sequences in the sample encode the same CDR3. The CDR3 reads CAWSAGTDQPQHF. In DNA, the CDR3 is TGTGCCTGGAGTGCAGGGACCGATCAGCCCCAGCATTTT. V is TRBV30 and J is TRBJ1-5; perhaps TRBD1 as D (5 bases). Germline V lookup: CDR1 GTSNPN, CDR2 SVGIG (reference sequence). Trimming took 1 base from V and 5 from J, leaving 9 bases between them. This CDR3 is 13 amino acids long.

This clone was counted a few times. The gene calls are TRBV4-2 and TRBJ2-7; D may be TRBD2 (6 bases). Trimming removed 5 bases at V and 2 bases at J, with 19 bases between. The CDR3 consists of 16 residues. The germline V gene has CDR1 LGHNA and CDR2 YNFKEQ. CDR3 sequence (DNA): TGTGCCAGCAGCGAGATGGACATGGGAGGAGCCTACGAGCAGTACTTC. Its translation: CASSEMDMGGAYEQYF.

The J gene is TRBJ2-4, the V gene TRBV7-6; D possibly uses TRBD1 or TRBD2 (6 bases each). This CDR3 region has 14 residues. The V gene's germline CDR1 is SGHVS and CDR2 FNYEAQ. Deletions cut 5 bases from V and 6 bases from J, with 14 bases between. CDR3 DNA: TGTGCCAGCAGCCATCGGGGGCCCTCAAACATTCAGTACTTC. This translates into CASSHRGPSNIQYF.

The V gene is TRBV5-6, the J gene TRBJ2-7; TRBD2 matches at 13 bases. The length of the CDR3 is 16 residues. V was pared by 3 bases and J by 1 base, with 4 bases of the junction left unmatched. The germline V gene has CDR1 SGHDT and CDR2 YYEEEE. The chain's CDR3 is CASSWRTSGRSYEQYF. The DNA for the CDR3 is TGTGCCAGCAGCTGGCGGACTAGCGGGAGATCCTACGAGCAGTACTTC.

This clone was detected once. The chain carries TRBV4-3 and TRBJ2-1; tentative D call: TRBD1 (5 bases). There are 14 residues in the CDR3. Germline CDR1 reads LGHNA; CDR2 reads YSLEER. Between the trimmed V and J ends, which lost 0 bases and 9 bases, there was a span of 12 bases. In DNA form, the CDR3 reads TGCGCCAGCAGCCAAGAAAGGGGCGGTGGTGAGCAGTTCTTC. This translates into CASSQERGGGEQFF.

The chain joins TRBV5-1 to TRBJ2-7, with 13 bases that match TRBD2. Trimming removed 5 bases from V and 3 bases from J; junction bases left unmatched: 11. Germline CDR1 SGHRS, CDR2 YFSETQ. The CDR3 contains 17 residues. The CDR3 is CASRTGLAGAGNYEQYF. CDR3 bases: TGCGCCAGCAGAACTGGACTAGCGGGAGCCGGAAACTACGAGCAGTACTTC.

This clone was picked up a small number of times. CDR3: CAWNGGGRPPYEQYF. As DNA, the CDR3 is TGTGCCTGGAATGGGGGCGGGAGGCCGCCCTACGAGCAGTACTTC. The rearrangement links TRBV30 to TRBJ2-7; TRBD2 matches at 8 bases. V shed 4 bases and J 2 bases; nucleotides not matched to a gene: 10. The CDR3 covers 15 residues. Germline V gene lookup returns CDR1 GTSNPN and CDR2 SVGIG (reference sequence).

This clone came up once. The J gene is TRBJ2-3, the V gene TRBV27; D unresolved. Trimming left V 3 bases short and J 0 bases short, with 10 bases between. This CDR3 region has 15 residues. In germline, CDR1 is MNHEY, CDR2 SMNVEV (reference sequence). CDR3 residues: CASSLMGISTDTQYF. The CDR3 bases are TGTGCCAGCAGTTTGATGGGGATTAGCACAGATACGCAGTATTTT.

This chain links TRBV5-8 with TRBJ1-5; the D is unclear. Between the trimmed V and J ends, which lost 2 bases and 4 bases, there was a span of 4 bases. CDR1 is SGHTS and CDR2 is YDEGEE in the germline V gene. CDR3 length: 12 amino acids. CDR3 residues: CASSFFNQPQHF. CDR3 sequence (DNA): TGTGCCAGCAGCTTCTTTAATCAGCCCCAGCATTTT.

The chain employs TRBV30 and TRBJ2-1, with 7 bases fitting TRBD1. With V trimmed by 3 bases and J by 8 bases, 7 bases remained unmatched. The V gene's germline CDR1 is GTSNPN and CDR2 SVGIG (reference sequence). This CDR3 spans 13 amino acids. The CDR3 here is CAWRGTAGHEQFF. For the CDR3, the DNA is TGTGCCTGGAGGGGGACAGCCGGCCATGAGCAGTTCTTC.

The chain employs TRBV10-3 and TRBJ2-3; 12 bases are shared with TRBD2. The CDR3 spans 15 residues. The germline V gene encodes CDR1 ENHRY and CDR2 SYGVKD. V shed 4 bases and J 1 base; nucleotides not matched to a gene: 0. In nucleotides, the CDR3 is TGTGCCATCAGTGGGACTAGCGGGGGCACAGATACGCAGTATTTT. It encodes CAISGTSGGTDTQYF.

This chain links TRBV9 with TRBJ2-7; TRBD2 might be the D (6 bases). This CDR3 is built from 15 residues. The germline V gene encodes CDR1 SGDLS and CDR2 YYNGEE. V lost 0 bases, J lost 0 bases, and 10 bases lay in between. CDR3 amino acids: CASSVDAGSSYEQYF. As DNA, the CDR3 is TGTGCCAGCAGCGTAGATGCGGGGAGCTCCTACGAGCAGTACTTC.

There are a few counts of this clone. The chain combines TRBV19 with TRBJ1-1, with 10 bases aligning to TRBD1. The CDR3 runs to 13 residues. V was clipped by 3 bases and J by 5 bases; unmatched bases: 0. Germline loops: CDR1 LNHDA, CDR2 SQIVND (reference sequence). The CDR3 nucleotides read TGTGCCAGTAGTATGGACAGGGGGACTGAAGCTTTCTTT. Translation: CASSMDRGTEAFF.

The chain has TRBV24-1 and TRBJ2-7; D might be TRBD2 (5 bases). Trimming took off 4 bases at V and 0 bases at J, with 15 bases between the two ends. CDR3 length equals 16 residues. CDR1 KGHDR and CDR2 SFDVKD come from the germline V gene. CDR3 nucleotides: TGTGCCACCAGTGACGGAGGCGGCCTGAGCTCCTACGAGCAGTACTTC. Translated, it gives CATSDGGGLSSYEQYF.

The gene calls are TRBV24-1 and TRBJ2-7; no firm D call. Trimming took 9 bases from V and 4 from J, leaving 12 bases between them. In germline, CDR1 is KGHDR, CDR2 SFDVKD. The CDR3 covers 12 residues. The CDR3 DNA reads TGTGCCACCGCCCCGAGCGATTACGAGCAGTACTTC. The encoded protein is CATAPSDYEQYF.

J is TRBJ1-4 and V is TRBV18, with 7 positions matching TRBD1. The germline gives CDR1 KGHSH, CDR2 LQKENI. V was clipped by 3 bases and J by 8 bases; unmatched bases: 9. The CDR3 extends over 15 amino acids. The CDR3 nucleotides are TGTGCCAGCTCACCGACAGGGCCAATGGAAGAAAAACTGTTTTTT. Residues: CASSPTGPMEEKLFF.

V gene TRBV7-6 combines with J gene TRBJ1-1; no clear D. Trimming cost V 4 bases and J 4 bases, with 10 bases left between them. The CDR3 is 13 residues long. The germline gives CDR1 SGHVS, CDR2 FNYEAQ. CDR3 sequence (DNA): TGTGCCAGCAGCTCCCGGGCAATCACTGAAGCTTTCTTT. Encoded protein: CASSSRAITEAFF. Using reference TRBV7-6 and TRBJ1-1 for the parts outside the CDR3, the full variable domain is GAGVSQSPRYKVTKRGQDVALRCDPISGHVSLYWYRQALGQGPEFLTYFNYEAQQDKSGLPNDRFSAERPEGSISTLTIQRTEQRDSAMYRCASSSRAITEAFFGQGTRLTVV.

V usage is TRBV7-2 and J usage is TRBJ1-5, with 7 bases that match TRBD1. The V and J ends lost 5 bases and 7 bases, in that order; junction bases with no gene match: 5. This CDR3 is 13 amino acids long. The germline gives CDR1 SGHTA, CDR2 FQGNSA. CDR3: CASSVDRVQPQHF. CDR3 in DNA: TGTGCCAGCAGCGTCGACAGGGTACAGCCCCAGCATTTT.

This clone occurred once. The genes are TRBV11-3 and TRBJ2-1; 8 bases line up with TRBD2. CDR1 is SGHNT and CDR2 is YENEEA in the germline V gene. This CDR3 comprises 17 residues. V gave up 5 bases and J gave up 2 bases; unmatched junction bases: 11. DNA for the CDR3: TGTGCCAGCAGCCCCCCCGGGGTTAGCGGGGCCTACAATGAGCAGTTCTTC. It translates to CASSPPGVSGAYNEQFF.

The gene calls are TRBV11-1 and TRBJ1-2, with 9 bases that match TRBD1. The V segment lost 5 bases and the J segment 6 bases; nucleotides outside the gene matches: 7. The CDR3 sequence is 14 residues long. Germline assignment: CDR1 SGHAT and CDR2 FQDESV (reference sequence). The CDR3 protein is CASSLYRGQDGYTF. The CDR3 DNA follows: TGTGCCAGCAGCCTTTACAGGGGGCAGGATGGCTACACCTTC.

The CDR3 coding sequence is TGTGCCAGCAACTTGGGGGGACGGGCTGAAGCTTTCTTT. Its protein is CASNLGGRAEAFF. The rearrangement joins TRBV12-3 or TRBV12-4 to TRBJ1-1, with a possible D match to TRBD1 (5 bases). The CDR3 has 13 residues. V dropped 7 bases and J dropped 6 bases, with 15 bases sitting between them.

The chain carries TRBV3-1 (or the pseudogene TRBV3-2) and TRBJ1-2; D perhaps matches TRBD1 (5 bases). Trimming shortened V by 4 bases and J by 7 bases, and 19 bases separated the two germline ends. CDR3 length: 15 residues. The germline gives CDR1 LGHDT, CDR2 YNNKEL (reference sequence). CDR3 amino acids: CASSPHGSGPLGYTF. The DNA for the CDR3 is TGTGCCAGCAGCCCCCACGGGTCAGGGCCCCTTGGCTACACCTTC.

The CDR3 reads CASSLLRSSGNTIYF. The DNA for the CDR3 is TGTGCCAGCAGCCTGCTCCGGAGCTCTGGAAACACCATATATTTT. The chain has TRBV7-2 and TRBJ1-3, with D hard to call. Looked up from germline, CDR1 is SGHTA and CDR2 is FQGNSA. Trimming removed 5 bases at V and 0 bases at J, with 11 bases between. The CDR3 has 15 residues.

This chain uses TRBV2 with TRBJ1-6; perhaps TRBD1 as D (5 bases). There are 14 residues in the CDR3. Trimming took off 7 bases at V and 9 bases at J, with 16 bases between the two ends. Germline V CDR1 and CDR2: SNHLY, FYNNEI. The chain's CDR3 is CASTETGLGSPLHF. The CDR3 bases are TGTGCCAGCACGGAGACGGGACTTGGTTCACCCCTCCACTTT.

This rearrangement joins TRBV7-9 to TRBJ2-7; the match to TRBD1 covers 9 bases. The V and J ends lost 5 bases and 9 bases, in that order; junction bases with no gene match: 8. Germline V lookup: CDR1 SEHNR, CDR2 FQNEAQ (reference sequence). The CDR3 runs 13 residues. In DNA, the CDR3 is TGTGCCAGCAGCCCCGGGACAGGGAGTGCGCAGTACTTC. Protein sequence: CASSPGTGSAQYF.

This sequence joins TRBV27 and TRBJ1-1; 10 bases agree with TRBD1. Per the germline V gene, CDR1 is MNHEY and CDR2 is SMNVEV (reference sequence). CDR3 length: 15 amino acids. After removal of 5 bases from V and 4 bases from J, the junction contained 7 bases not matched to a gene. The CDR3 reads CASSPLGQGGTEAFF. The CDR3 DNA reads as TGTGCCAGCAGTCCGCTAGGACAGGGGGGCACTGAAGCTTTCTTT.